This T cell receptor beta chain was retrieved from a study of PD-1 blockade in classical Hodgkin lymphoma (dated by TCRdb to about 2020). With regard to the full study: Nivolumab dosing was 3 mg/kg intravenously every 2 weeks, continuing until either disease progression or unacceptable toxicity. The study used TCR beta sequencing and CyTOF to define a peripheral blood immune signature of response to PD-1 blockade in classical Hodgkin lymphoma. Paper-wide results and their limitations: Trial patients achieving complete response had baseline diversity similar to newly diagnosed patients, whereas partial responders and progressors had significantly lower diversity. Baseline TCR diversity was reported as lower in newly diagnosed patients than in healthy donors, and lower still in relapsed/refractory patients. By C4D1, a significant rise was seen in CD4+ TCR diversity but not in CD8+ TCR diversity (p=0.0027 vs p=0.16), and the rise was most apparent among complete responders (p=0.02). Only a single clinical trial cohort was studied, and what caused the repertoire differences, possibly disease activity or prior therapy, remained undefined. Diversity was lower in patients who began nivolumab less than 1 year after ASCT, so these patients were left out of later analyses to avoid confounding by immune reconstitution.

To note about this clone: There is no known antigen for this receptor. Per-base quality was not reported, and no clone a single base away is much larger than it.

The Qiagen DNeasy kit was used to extract genomic DNA from unsorted PBMCs and from the negatively selected CD4+ and CD8+ fractions. TCR beta CDR3 regions were subjected to amplification by immunoSEQ multiplex PCR with primers that anneal to V and J segments. A synthetic immune receptor repertoire was used to minimize amplification bias, and any remaining bias was removed computationally after sequencing. In the original analysis: Repertoire diversity was quantified as the Shannon entropy index using custom Python scripts. Unsorted, CD4+ and CD8+ repertoires were analyzed separately, except for combined analyses in which CD4+ and CD8+ sequences were merged in silico. A clone was considered expanded if an increase in frequency of at least 2-fold after treatment relative to C1D1 was found, and a pseudocount of 0.5 was applied to clones undetected at baseline. Clones with 0 or 1 copy at C1D1 were defined as singleton clones, while clones with 2 or more copies were defined as non-singleton clones. By matching protein sequences in sorted samples from the same patient, clones expanded in unsorted samples were annotated as CD4+, CD8+ or unknown. Diversity changes from C1D1 to C4D1 were tested in paired samples using Wilcoxon tests. Not all clones reach the TCRdb copy of this immuneACCESS table, which keeps in-frame sequences only. Checked studies attribute under half of the gap to unresolved V genes and leave the rest unexplained. That table supplies the V and J calls and clone size; D and trimming were determined from the DNA. This sample has roughly 15,000 clones in its table, and 78% of those were observed once. About 1.9% of the sample goes to the ten largest clones.

Explained via the paper, the time point label denotes: cycle 4 day 1 (C4D1), after more than five weeks of nivolumab. All trial patients had relapsed after autologous stem cell transplantation, with cohorts A, B and C differing in prior brentuximab vedotin exposure. A Miltenyi CD4+ T cell isolation kit was used for magnetic negative selection to purify CD4+ T cells from thawed PBMCs. The trial cohort was composed of about 53 patients with relapsed/refractory classical Hodgkin lymphoma, for whom complete response, partial response or progressive disease was recorded as best overall response. In the multi-cohort phase II CheckMate 205 trial, trial patients received single-agent nivolumab. An independent review committee assessed best overall response using the 2007 International Working Group response criteria. Trial PBMCs were collected just before the start of nivolumab (C1D1) and during therapy at cycle 2 day 1 and cycle 4 day 1. Peripheral blood was collected in 8 mL Vacutainer Cell Preparation Tubes, from which PBMCs were isolated by centrifugation and then cryopreserved. Purified CD4+ and CD8+ fractions were generated only in cases for which an additional PBMC sample was available. Magnetically labelled cells were removed on LS columns in a quadroMACS separator, and the flow-through was collected as the purified fraction.

The sequencing here drew on CD4+ T cells from blood, taken before the fourth cycle of nivolumab. The clonotype comes from a human donor with classical Hodgkin lymphoma.

The nucleotides read TGTGCCACCAGCACTTCGGGTAGCGGGAGAGGAGAGACCCAGTACTTC. This translates into CATSTSGSGRGETQYF. The chain employs TRBV15 and TRBJ2-5, and 9 junction bases match TRBD2. Including cysteine and phenylalanine, the CDR3 has 16 amino acids. Only CDR3 DNA is held: 48 bases, read in frame from base 1. Germline trimming: 4 bases from V, 4 bases from J; junction bases outside gene matches: 10. The CDR1 and CDR2 encoded by the germline V gene (reference sequence) are LNHNV and YYDKDF.